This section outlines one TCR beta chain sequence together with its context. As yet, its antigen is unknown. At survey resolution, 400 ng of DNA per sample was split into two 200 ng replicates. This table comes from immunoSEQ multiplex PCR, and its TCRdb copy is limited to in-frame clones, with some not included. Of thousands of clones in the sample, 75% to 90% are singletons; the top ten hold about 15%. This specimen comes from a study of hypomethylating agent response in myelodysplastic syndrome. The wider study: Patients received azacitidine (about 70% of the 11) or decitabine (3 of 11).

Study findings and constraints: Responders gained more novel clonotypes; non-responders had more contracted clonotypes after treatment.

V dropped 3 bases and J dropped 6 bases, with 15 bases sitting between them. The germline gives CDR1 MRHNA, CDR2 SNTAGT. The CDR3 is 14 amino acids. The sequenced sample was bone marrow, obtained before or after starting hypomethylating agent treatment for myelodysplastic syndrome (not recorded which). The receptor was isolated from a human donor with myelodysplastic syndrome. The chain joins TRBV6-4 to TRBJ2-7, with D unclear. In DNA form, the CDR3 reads TGTGCCAGCAGTGAAGCTTCCAGGTGGTCCGAGCAGTACTTC. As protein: CASSEASRWSEQYF.